Each of the 15 T cell receptor beta chains below was sequenced from the same sample in a study of regulatory T cells in long-lasting Graves disease (dated by TCRdb to 2020 to 2022). Taken with the paper, the label for time point translates to: newly diagnosed GD, antithyroid drugs for less than 3 months. RNA was extracted from PBMCs in TRIzol for both TCR sequencing and RNA sequencing. Receptors were amplified or captured by multiplex PCR. Sequencing was performed on an Illumina HiSeq 4000. To build TCR beta libraries, CDR3 regions were amplified by Arm-PCR using iRepertoire HTBI primers. TCRdb reworked the public reads: Q25 trimming with fastp, MiXCR clone assembly, productive beta chains retained. Each CDR3 protein appears once, grouped with its most common genes and DNA. This sample has 300,000 to 400,000 distinct CDR3 sequences in its table, and roughly 18% of those were observed once. Of the sample, more than 35% is held by the ten largest clones.

The sample in question was peripheral blood mononuclear cells (PBMCs), obtained at new diagnosis, from a patient treated with antithyroid drugs. All receptors derive from a female donor with Graves disease.

This clonotype turned up a few times. V is TRBV7-9 and J is TRBJ2-1; possible D gene TRBD2, 6 bases. Germline V CDR1 and CDR2: SEHNR, FQNEAQ (reference sequence). The CDR3 totals 16 residues. The ends were cut back, 0 bases at V and 5 bases at J, with 14 bases in the middle. CDR3 sequence (DNA): TGTGCCAGCAGCTTAGCTGGGGGGAACAGAAACAATGAGCAGTTCTTC. Translating gives CASSLAGGNRNNEQFF.

This clonotype was recorded many times. The V gene is TRBV7-9, the J gene TRBJ2-7, with TRBD2 matching over 7 bases. The germline CDR1 and CDR2 sequences are SEHNR and FQNEAQ (reference sequence). V was pared by 4 bases and J by 5 bases, with 11 bases of the junction left unmatched. The CDR3 is 15 residues long. CDR3 sequence: CASSYTTGGGDEQYF. CDR3 coding DNA: TGTGCCAGCAGCTATACTACGGGAGGAGGGGACGAGCAGTACTTC.

This clonotype was seen many times. CDR3 residues: CASSGGTGRKVGGYTF. The CDR3 DNA reads TGTGCCAGCAGTGGCGGGACAGGCCGCAAAGTGGGTGGCTACACCTTC. This chain links TRBV6-1 with TRBJ1-2, with 8 bases lining up with TRBD1. From germline, CDR1 is MNHNS and CDR2 SASEGT. CDR3 length: 16 residues. V shed 4 bases and J 7 bases; nucleotides not matched to a gene: 14.

This clonotype was picked up many times. This chain uses TRBV12-3 or TRBV12-4 with TRBJ2-5; TRBD2 matches at 7 bases. The CDR3 runs 15 residues. V trimming: 3 bases; J trimming: 3 bases; junction bases outside the gene matches: 7. This CDR3 reads CASSFERESEETQYF. The DNA of the CDR3 is TGTGCCAGCAGTTTCGAGCGGGAATCCGAAGAGACCCAGTACTTC.

This clonotype was seen a handful of times. A read error may account for a junction end that differs from germline. J is TRBJ2-5 and V is TRBV12-3 or TRBV12-4; D unresolved. This CDR3 has 11 residues. The CDR3: CAGSLYETQYF. As DNA, the CDR3 is TGTGCCGGCAGTCTATATGAGACCCAGTACTTC.

This clonotype turned up a few times. The CDR3 spells CASSHPRASGENEQFF. Here the CDR3 DNA reads TGTGCCAGCAGCCACCCTAGGGCTAGCGGGGAAAATGAGCAGTTCTTC. This sequence joins TRBV2 and TRBJ2-1; 9 positions agree with TRBD2. Germline assignment: CDR1 SNHLY and CDR2 FYNNEI. The CDR3 totals 16 residues. J lost 7 bases, V lost 6 bases, and 13 bases had no gene match.

To note about this clonotype: A far larger clone is one nucleotide away, so this likely arose from a read error. This sequence joins TRBV7-9 and TRBJ2-5, with D possibly being TRBD2 (5 bases). Matching the DNA end better, TRBJ2-1 makes the J call doubtful. This CDR3 region has 16 residues. The germline gives CDR1 SEHNR, CDR2 FQNEAQ (reference sequence). The CDR3 loop reads CASSSEGSRKPYEQFF. The CDR3 DNA is TGTGCCAGCAGCTCCGAGGGAAGCAGAAAGCCCTACGAGCAGTTCTTC.

This clonotype was counted at least ten times. The chain employs TRBV2 and TRBJ1-5; no clear D gene. The V and J ends lost 7 bases and 8 bases respectively, with 21 bases between them. CDR1 is SNHLY, CDR2 FYNNEI, per germline. This CDR3 has 15 amino acids. CDR3 loop: CASKGGGGSVKPQHF. In DNA form, the CDR3 reads TGTGCCAGCAAGGGAGGCGGAGGCTCGGTGAAGCCCCAGCATTTT.

The rearrangement joins TRBV6-1 to TRBJ2-5; 9 bases align to TRBD1. The CDR3 loop spans 15 amino acids. The germline gives CDR1 MNHNS, CDR2 SASEGT. V trimming: 5 bases; J trimming: 4 bases; junction bases outside the gene matches: 8. CDR3 DNA sequence: TGTGCCAGCAGTACCTTGGGACAGGGTCGAGAGACCCAGTACTTC. It is translated as CASSTLGQGRETQYF.

A few counts support this clonotype. The chain couples TRBV12-3 or TRBV12-4 to TRBJ2-5, with 7 bases that match TRBD1. The ends lost 5 bases at V and 2 bases at J; junction bases unmatched: 8. CDR3 size: 15 residues. CDR3 in DNA: TGTGCCAGCAGTCCCACAGGGGACCCTCAAGAGACCCAGTACTTC. Amino acids: CASSPTGDPQETQYF.

This clonotype was observed many times. CDR3 bases: TGTGCCAGCAGCCCCTGGGGGGATTTATCGGCTAATGAAAAACTGTTTTTT. Its translation: CASSPWGDLSANEKLFF. V is TRBV7-9 and J is TRBJ1-4, with D perhaps matching TRBD1 (5 bases). The V end was cut by 5 bases, the J end by 3 bases, with 19 bases between. The V gene's germline CDR1 is SEHNR and CDR2 FQNEAQ (reference sequence). The CDR3 is 17 residues long.

This clonotype was counted at least ten times. A read error may account for a junction end that differs from germline. This sequence joins TRBV4-2 and TRBJ2-2; D could derive from TRBD1 or TRBD2 (5 bases each). CDR3 length: 17 residues. CDR1 is LGHNA, CDR2 YNFKEQ, per germline. CDR3 loop: CASSQVGLAANTGELFF. The CDR3 coding sequence is TGTGCCAGCAGCCAAGTGGGGCTAGCTGCCAACACCGGGGAGCTGTTCTTT.

This clonotype was recorded at least ten times. The rearrangement joins TRBV3-1 to TRBJ2-5; D may be TRBD2 (5 bases). Germline V lookup: CDR1 LGHDT, CDR2 YNNKEL (reference sequence). The V end lost 5 bases, the J end lost 4 bases, and 17 bases lay between the germline ends. The length of the CDR3 is 15 residues. CDR3 in DNA: TGTGCCAGCAGCGGCGGAGGTCCGGTGGCAGAGACCCAGTACTTC. It specifies CASSGGGPVAETQYF.

This clonotype was picked up many times. The chain carries TRBV19 and TRBJ1-6, with D tentatively TRBD1 (6 bases). CDR1 LNHDA and CDR2 SQIVND come from the germline V gene (reference sequence). The CDR3 is 13 amino acids. The V end was cut by 2 bases, the J end by 10 bases, with 9 bases between. The CDR3 DNA follows: TGTGCCAGTAGTATAAAGGGGGGGTCACCCCTCCACTTT. Protein: CASSIKGGSPLHF.

This clonotype was observed a few times. The chain is built from TRBV2 and TRBJ1-2; D not certain. V dropped 5 bases and J dropped 4 bases, with 11 bases sitting between them. CDR3 length: 13 amino acids. Per the germline V gene, CDR1 is SNHLY and CDR2 is FYNNEI. The CDR3 here is CASSTEEFYGYTF. CDR3 bases: TGTGCCAGCAGTACCGAGGAATTCTATGGCTACACCTTC. Full variable domain (missing parts from reference TRBV2 and TRBJ1-2): EPEVTQTPSHQVTQMGQEVILRCVPISNHLYFYWYRQILGQKVEFLVSFYNNEISEKSEIFDDQFSVERPDGSNFTLKIRSTKLEDSAMYFCASSTEEFYGYTFGSGTRLTVV.